The 13 T cell receptor beta chains given below trace back to one sample, sequenced in a study of blood T cells in healthy people across ages. Combining a sample-barcoded 5' primer with a J-beta primer mix, a second PCR ran for roughly 6 to 11 cycles. TCRdb re-called the 5' RACE reads through MiXCR, storing one row per CDR3 protein. The data hold 1.8 million or so distinct CDR3 sequences, with about two fifths observed a single time. The sequenced sample was blood. The receptor source for this set is a human donor in good health.

The chain is built from TRBV12-3 or TRBV12-4 and TRBJ1-5; no definite D call. The CDR3 contains 13 residues. The ends were cut back, 3 bases at V and 5 bases at J, with 8 bases in the middle. Here the CDR3 reads CASSLKSHQPQHF. CDR3 nucleotide sequence: TGTGCCAGCAGTTTGAAGAGCCATCAGCCCCAGCATTTT.

The chain employs TRBV6-5 and TRBJ1-4, with 7 nucleotides matching TRBD1. CDR1 and CDR2 (germline): MNHEY, SVGAGI. Trimming took 5 bases from V and 7 from J; bases not matched to a gene: 7. CDR3 length equals 14 residues. CDR3 nucleotides: TGTGCCAGCAGTACTCAGACAGGGAGTGAAAAACTGTTTTTT. Translation: CASSTQTGSEKLFF.

This rearrangement joins TRBV28 to TRBJ1-2; possible D gene TRBD1, 6 bases. Germline lookup yields CDR1 MDHEN and CDR2 SYDVKM. The CDR3 runs 14 residues. V was trimmed by 7 bases and J by 6 bases, leaving 18 bases between them. The DNA for the CDR3 is TGTGCCAGCAACGGGACACCGAATTTTGATGGCTACACCTTC. This translates into CASNGTPNFDGYTF.

The gene calls are TRBV5-5 and TRBJ2-6, with D possibly called TRBD1 or TRBD2 (5 bases each). The CDR3 contains 19 residues. Germline CDR1 is SGHKS and CDR2 is YYEKEE (reference sequence). V lost 1 base and J lost 0, with 17 bases in between. CDR3 DNA: TGTGCCAGCAGCTTGTTTCTCCCAGGGACCTACTCTGGGGCCAACGTCCTGACTTTC. Its protein is CASSLFLPGTYSGANVLTF.

V gene TRBV9 combines with J gene TRBJ2-3, with D possibly called TRBD1 or TRBD2 (5 bases each). Per the germline V gene, CDR1 is SGDLS and CDR2 is YYNGEE. There are 15 residues in the CDR3. Trimming removed 4 bases at V and 4 bases at J, with 16 bases between. For the CDR3, the DNA is TGTGCCAGCAGCCCAGCGAGGGGAGTGGCAGATACGCAGTATTTT. It codes for CASSPARGVADTQYF.

The genes are TRBV27 and TRBJ2-1; weak D call: TRBD2 (5 bases). V shed 6 bases and J shed 5 bases, with 17 bases lying between them. CDR1 and CDR2 (germline): MNHEY, SMNVEV (reference sequence). There are 15 residues in the CDR3. This CDR3 reads CASSILGLKNNEQFF. CDR3 DNA: TGTGCCAGCAGCATACTAGGGCTAAAAAACAATGAGCAGTTCTTC.

V gene TRBV29-1 combines with J gene TRBJ1-1, with 10 bases matching TRBD1. Germline lookup yields CDR1 SQVTM and CDR2 ANQGSEA. J lost 1 base, V lost 4 bases, and 3 bases had no gene match. The CDR3 contains 14 residues. The CDR3 protein is CSVGDRGWNTEAFF. The CDR3 DNA reads TGCAGCGTTGGGGACAGGGGTTGGAACACTGAAGCTTTCTTT. The variable domain in full, completed from reference TRBV29-1 and TRBJ1-1, reads SAVISQKPSRDICQRGTSLTIQCQVDSQVTMMFWYRQQPGQSLTLIATANQGSEATYESGFVIDKFPISRPNLTFSTLTVSNMSPEDSSIYLCSVGDRGWNTEAFFGQGTRLTVV.

This clonotype was observed a handful of times. The V and J genes are TRBV3-1 and TRBJ2-5; D gene unclear. TRBJ2-7 matches the DNA end more closely, so the J call is doubtful. Germline V lookup: CDR1 LGHDT, CDR2 YNNKEL (reference sequence). CDR3 size: 15 residues. In DNA, the CDR3 is TGTGCCAGCAGCCAAGGGCGGATCCTAGGGTACGAGCAGTACTTC. It yields the protein CASSQGRILGYEQYF.

A remark on this clonotype: One end of the junction is discordant with germline, which a read error may explain. The rearrangement uses TRBV20-1 and TRBJ2-1, with TRBD1 identical over 7 bases. The CDR3 consists of 14 residues. CDR1 and CDR2 (germline): DFQATT, SNEGSKA (reference sequence). The CDR3, as DNA: TGCAGTGCTGAGCAGGGGGTCTCCGACAATGAGCAGTTCTTC. This gives the protein CSAEQGVSDNEQFF.

This clonotype has more than one count but fewer than ten. The chain joins TRBV11-2 to TRBJ2-2; no clear D. Germline-derived CDR1 and CDR2 are SGHAT and FQNNGV. V was clipped by 4 bases and J by 3 bases, with 9 bases between them. This CDR3 is 14 amino acids long. The DNA for the CDR3 is TGTGCCAGCAGCTACGACTTACACACCGGGGAGCTGTTTTTT. Protein product: CASSYDLHTGELFF.

The CDR3 region is CASSSYGILNTEAFF. As DNA, the CDR3 is TGTGCCAGCAGCTCCTATGGGATCCTGAACACTGAAGCTTTCTTT. The chain is built from TRBV7-9 and TRBJ1-1; D call uncertain. There are 15 residues in the CDR3. V dropped 4 bases and J dropped 0 bases, with 12 bases sitting between them. The germline V gene encodes CDR1 SEHNR and CDR2 FQNEAQ (reference sequence).

This clonotype was seen a few times. The J gene is TRBJ2-1, the V gene TRBV20-1; 8 bases match TRBD2. After removal of 0 bases from V and 3 bases from J, the junction contained 10 bases not matched to a gene. The CDR3 length is 17 residues. Germline V gene data show CDR1 as DFQATT and CDR2 as SNEGSKA (reference sequence). The CDR3 sequence: CSARDSLVAGNYNEQFF. DNA for the CDR3: TGCAGTGCTAGAGATTCCTTAGTAGCGGGGAACTACAATGAGCAGTTCTTC.

This sequence joins TRBV27 and TRBJ1-4, with 9 nucleotides matching TRBD1. This CDR3 contains 14 residues. V gave up 10 bases and J gave up 7 bases; unmatched junction bases: 10. Germline V CDR1 and CDR2: MNHEY, SMNVEV (reference sequence). The CDR3 region has the DNA TGTGCCACTTCTTCGGGACAGGGTCCTGAAAAACTGTTTTTT. Protein: CATSSGQGPEKLFF.